This T cell receptor beta chain emerged from a study of technical replicates of blood from a few donors. The CDR3 is made up of 14 amino acids. Unmatched junction bases numbered 7, after V lost 7 bases and J lost 4 bases. Germline V gene lookup returns CDR1 MNHNS and CDR2 SASEGT. The data were produced by immunoSEQ multiplex PCR, yet TCRdb's version contains in-frame clones alone and is incomplete. The repertoire holds more than 65,000 clones, with 90% to 95% as singletons. The receptor comes from a human donor in good health. The sequenced sample was T cells isolated from PBMCs. J is TRBJ1-3 and V is TRBV6-1; 7 positions match TRBD1. CDR3 nucleotides: TGTGCCAGCAAAGACAGGGTAGCGGGAAACACCATATATTTT. It codes for CASKDRVAGNTIYF.